A selection of T cell receptor beta chains follows, all from one sample in a study of blood T cell repertoires in COVID-19. The protocol was immunoSEQ multiplex PCR, while the TCRdb copy is restricted to in-frame clones and leaves out a portion. The top ten clones hold 10% of a sample with roughly 370,000 clones, around nine tenths of them seen once. The specimen was PBMCs or T cells enriched from blood (not recorded which). The source of these receptors is a woman between 50 and 59 years old who had recovered from COVID-19. CDR3s include the opening cysteine and the closing phenylalanine or tryptophan. Each record gives: V gene, J gene, clone size, D gene, CDR3 protein, CDR3 DNA. A D gene is named only where the DNA matches it firmly. Part of the rows lack a size; the others show once, few, many or a class for expanded clones.

V gene: TRBV19
J gene: TRBJ1-1
clone size: .
D gene: TRBD1
CDR3 protein: CASRTGDRVNTEAFF
CDR3 DNA: TGTGCCAGTAGAACGGGGGACAGGGTGAACACTGAAGCTTTCTTT

V gene: TRBV10-3
J gene: TRBJ1-1
clone size: .
D gene: TRBD1
CDR3 protein: CAITSGGDTEAFF
CDR3 DNA: TGTGCCATCACCTCAGGGGGCGACACTGAAGCTTTCTTT

V gene: TRBV6-1
J gene: TRBJ1-2
clone size: .
D gene: TRBD1
CDR3 protein: CASSEAWTGNYGYTF
CDR3 DNA: TGTGCCAGCAGTGAAGCTTGGACAGGGAACTATGGCTACACCTTC

V gene: TRBV5-1
J gene: TRBJ2-3
clone size: .
D gene: TRBD2
CDR3 protein: CASSLARSSGGDTQYF
CDR3 DNA: TGCGCCAGCAGCTTAGCGAGGTCTAGCGGGGGAGATACGCAGTATTTT

V gene: TRBV27
J gene: TRBJ1-4
clone size: once
D gene: TRBD1
CDR3 protein: CASSLHGRGRTNEKLFF
CDR3 DNA: TGTGCCAGCAGTTTACATGGCAGGGGGCGAACTAATGAAAAACTGTTTTTT

V gene: TRBV28
J gene: TRBJ2-7
clone size: .
D gene: .
CDR3 protein: CASSLRDTYEQYF
CDR3 DNA: TGTGCCAGCAGTCTGAGGGACACCTACGAGCAGTACTTC

V gene: TRBV5-1
J gene: TRBJ2-3
clone size: .
D gene: TRBD2
CDR3 protein: CASSLVALAAGTDTQYF
CDR3 DNA: TGCGCCAGCAGCTTGGTGGCACTAGCGGCGGGCACAGATACGCAGTATTTT

V gene: TRBV2
J gene: TRBJ1-5
clone size: .
D gene: TRBD1
CDR3 protein: CASREGDSSNQPQHF
CDR3 DNA: TGTGCCAGCAGAGAGGGGGACAGTAGCAATCAGCCCCAGCATTTT

V gene: TRBV7-2
J gene: TRBJ1-1
clone size: .
D gene: .
CDR3 protein: CASTRGGLLMNTEAFF
CDR3 DNA: TGTGCCAGCACCCGGGGGGGGCTTTTGATGAACACTGAAGCTTTCTTT

V gene: TRBV2
J gene: TRBJ1-6
clone size: .
D gene: .
CDR3 protein: CASRRSRGNNSPLHF
CDR3 DNA: TGTGCCAGCAGGAGGTCCCGAGGCAATAATTCACCCCTCCACTTT

V gene: TRBV2
J gene: TRBJ2-7
clone size: .
D gene: TRBD1
CDR3 protein: CASRDRAYEQYF
CDR3 DNA: TGTGCCAGCCGGGACAGGGCCTACGAGCAGTACTTC

V gene: TRBV2
J gene: TRBJ1-4
clone size: .
D gene: TRBD1
CDR3 protein: CASRNDRGKEKLFF
CDR3 DNA: TGTGCCAGCAGGAACGACAGGGGGAAGGAAAAACTGTTTTTT

V gene: TRBV4-2
J gene: TRBJ2-7
clone size: .
D gene: .
CDR3 protein: CASSQDRPGVPEGQYF
CDR3 DNA: TGTGCCAGCAGCCAAGATCGCCCGGGGGTGCCTGAGGGGCAGTACTTC

V gene: TRBV12-3/TRBV12-4
J gene: TRBJ1-2
clone size: .
D gene: .
CDR3 protein: CATRQAQGYGYTF
CDR3 DNA: TGTGCCACCAGACAGGCCCAGGGGTATGGCTACACCTTC

V gene: TRBV12-5
J gene: TRBJ2-7
clone size: .
D gene: TRBD1
CDR3 protein: CASGTGNSYEQYF
CDR3 DNA: TGTGCTAGTGGGACAGGGAACTCCTACGAGCAGTACTTC

V gene: TRBV19
J gene: TRBJ1-1
clone size: .
D gene: .
CDR3 protein: CASKGDTEAFF
CDR3 DNA: TGTGCCAGTAAGGGGGACACTGAAGCTTTCTTT